This entry lists 10 T cell receptor beta chains sequenced from one sample in a study of cytomegalovirus exposure and HLA in healthy donors. PCR primers comprised 60 Vbeta and 13 Jbeta primers. Assay used: immunoSEQ multiplex PCR; TCRdb lists only in-frame clones, some missing. The sample holds hundreds of thousands of clones, roughly 83% seen once. The specimen was PBMCs. Every receptor here comes from a girl aged 5-17 years in good health and CMV-seronegative.

This sequence joins TRBV5-4 and TRBJ2-7; 9 nucleotides match TRBD1. V shed 0 bases and J 4 bases; nucleotides not matched to a gene: 5. Germline assignment: CDR1 SGHNT and CDR2 YYREEE (reference sequence). CDR3 length: 15 amino acids. The CDR3 sequence: CASSLGGTGRYEQYF. CDR3 DNA: TGTGCCAGCAGCTTGGGGGGGACAGGGAGGTACGAGCAGTACTTC.

This chain connects TRBV19 to TRBJ2-4; TRBD1 matches 7 bases. The CDR3 runs to 16 residues. CDR1 and CDR2 (germline): LNHDA, SQIVND (reference sequence). The V segment lost 3 bases and the J segment 4 bases; nucleotides outside the gene matches: 9. The CDR3 here is CASSIMDGTEKNIQYF. In DNA form, the CDR3 reads TGTGCCAGTAGTATTATGGATGGGACAGAAAAAAACATTCAGTACTTC.

The chain uses TRBV5-6 and TRBJ2-1; weak D call: TRBD1 (5 bases). The CDR3 has 13 amino acids. CDR1 and CDR2 from the germline V gene are SGHDT and YYEEEE. V lost 3 bases, J lost 8 bases, and 12 bases lay in between. The CDR3 DNA reads as TGTGCCAGCAGCTGGGGCCAAGTGTATGAGCAGTTCTTC. Translated, it gives CASSWGQVYEQFF.

The table lists this clone with a few counts. V gene TRBV28 combines with J gene TRBJ1-2; 7 nucleotides match TRBD1. Germline trimming cut 5 bases from V and 6 bases from J; bases unmatched to any gene: 9. There are 14 residues in the CDR3. The germline V gene encodes CDR1 MDHEN and CDR2 SYDVKM. The chain's CDR3 is CASSLLGRGDGYTF. DNA for the CDR3: TGTGCCAGCAGTCTTCTGGGCAGGGGGGATGGCTACACCTTC.

The chain combines TRBV10-3 with TRBJ2-7; perhaps TRBD2 as D (5 bases). CDR1 is ENHRY, CDR2 SYGVKD, per germline. V was trimmed by 4 bases and J by 0 bases, leaving 16 bases between them. The CDR3 length is 16 residues. CDR3 protein: CAISGRRAVSSYEQYF. The DNA of the CDR3 is TGTGCCATCAGTGGCAGGCGGGCTGTGAGCTCCTACGAGCAGTACTTC.

The CDR3 spells CASSQDEGALAGNTIYF. Written as DNA, the CDR3 is TGCGCCAGCAGCCAAGATGAGGGGGCCCTGGCTGGAAACACCATATATTTT. This sequence joins TRBV4-3 and TRBJ1-3, with 7 nucleotides matching TRBD1. V was pared by 0 bases and J by 2 bases, with 7 bases of the junction left unmatched. The CDR3 spans 17 residues. The V gene's germline CDR1 is LGHNA and CDR2 YSLEER.

The V call is TRBV18, the J call TRBJ1-6; perhaps TRBD1 as D (5 bases). Germline assignment: CDR1 KGHSH and CDR2 LQKENI. The CDR3 has 14 residues. V lost 4 bases and J lost 8, with 12 bases in between. CDR3 sequence: CASSRVGGDSPLHF. CDR3 DNA: TGTGCCAGCTCACGGGTTGGAGGGGATTCACCCCTCCACTTT.

The V and J genes are TRBV5-1 and TRBJ1-4, with D unresolved. The germline CDR1 and CDR2 sequences are SGHRS and YFSETQ. Trimming took 1 base from V and 6 from J, leaving 10 bases between them. There are 14 residues in the CDR3. The chain's CDR3 is CASSLLGGDEKLFF. The CDR3 nucleotides read TGCGCCAGCAGCTTGTTGGGAGGAGATGAAAAACTGTTTTTT.

J is TRBJ2-1 and V is TRBV6-1; D possibly corresponds to TRBD1 (5 bases). Between the trimmed V and J ends, which lost 8 bases and 2 bases, there was a span of 16 bases. Germline V gene data show CDR1 as MNHNS and CDR2 as SASEGT. The CDR3 runs to 15 residues. CDR3 DNA: TGTGCCAGCGGTCCTAACAGGCTAACCTACAATGAGCAGTTCTTC. It translates to CASGPNRLTYNEQFF.

This clone was seen repeatedly, ten times or more. This chain links TRBV9 with TRBJ2-3; tentatively, D is TRBD2 (6 bases). The V gene lost 0 bases and the J gene lost 3 bases, with 11 bases spanning the gap. CDR3 length: 15 residues. From germline, CDR1 is SGDLS and CDR2 YYNGEE. The CDR3 loop reads CASSVGGVRTDTQYF. CDR3 in DNA: TGTGCCAGCAGCGTAGGGGGGGTTCGGACAGATACGCAGTATTTT.